The TCR beta chain under discussion was sequenced for a study of control samples from healthy donors and cancer patients. Produced via immunoSEQ multiplex PCR; TCRdb's table is partial and in-frame only. The data show 15,000 to 20,000 clones, about 82% seen once. The CDR3 is made up of 12 amino acids. The chain employs TRBV21-1 and TRBJ1-5. TRBV21-1 is termed a pseudogene. Input material: PBMCs. This clonotype was sampled from a woman in her sixties or seventies with colorectal cancer. The CDR3 DNA reads TGTGCCAGCAGCAAAGTAAAGGGGCCCCAGCATTTT. This codes for CASSKVKGPQHF.